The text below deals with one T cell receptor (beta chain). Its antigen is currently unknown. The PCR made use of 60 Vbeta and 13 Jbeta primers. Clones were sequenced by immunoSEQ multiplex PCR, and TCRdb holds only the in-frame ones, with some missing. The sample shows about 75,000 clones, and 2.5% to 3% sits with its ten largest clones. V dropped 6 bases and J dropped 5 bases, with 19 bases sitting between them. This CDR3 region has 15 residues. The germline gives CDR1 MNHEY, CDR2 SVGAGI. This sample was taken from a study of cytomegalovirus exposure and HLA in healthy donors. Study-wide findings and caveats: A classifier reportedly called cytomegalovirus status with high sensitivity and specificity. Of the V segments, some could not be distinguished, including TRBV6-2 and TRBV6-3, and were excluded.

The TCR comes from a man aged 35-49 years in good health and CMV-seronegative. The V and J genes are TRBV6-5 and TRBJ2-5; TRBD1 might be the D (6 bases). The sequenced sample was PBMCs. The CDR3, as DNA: TGTGCCAGCAGCTCCGGGGCAGGGGTCGGGGAGACCCAGTACTTC. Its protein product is CASSSGAGVGETQYF.